Listed below are T cell receptor beta chains from one sample, sequenced in a study of cytomegalovirus exposure and HLA in healthy donors. Produced via immunoSEQ multiplex PCR; TCRdb's table is partial and in-frame only. This table has 90,000 to 110,000 clones, approximately 69% appearing once. The sequenced sample consisted of PBMCs. These receptors were taken from a man aged 25 to 45 in good health and CMV-seronegative. CDR3s include the opening cysteine and the closing phenylalanine or tryptophan. The D gene is left open where the match is weak. The size field is filled for only some rows; it gives once, few, many or a size class.

d_gene: TRBD1
j_gene: TRBJ1-1
v_gene: TRBV28
abundance: few
CDR3nt: TGTGCCAGCAGGCCCGGGACAGGGCTTATGAACACTGAAGCTTTCTTT
CDR3aa: CASRPGTGLMNTEAFF

d_gene: TRBD1
j_gene: TRBJ1-2
v_gene: TRBV6-6
abundance: few
CDR3nt: TGTGCCAGCAGTTACTCGGAATACAGGGGAGGCTATGGCTACACCTTC
CDR3aa: CASSYSEYRGGYGYTF

d_gene: TRBD2
j_gene: TRBJ2-5
v_gene: TRBV7-2
abundance: NA
CDR3nt: TGTGCCAGCAGCCGGGGACTAGCCGACCAAGAGACCCAGTACTTC
CDR3aa: CASSRGLADQETQYF

d_gene: NA
j_gene: TRBJ2-1
v_gene: TRBV9
abundance: once
CDR3nt: TGTGCCAGCAGCGCTCTCGGGGCGGGGAATGAGCAGTTCTTC
CDR3aa: CASSALGAGNEQFF

d_gene: TRBD1
j_gene: TRBJ2-6
v_gene: TRBV7-6
abundance: NA
CDR3nt: TGTGCCAGCAGCCCCCGACAGGGGGCGCAGACTGGGGCCAACGTCCTGACTTTC
CDR3aa: CASSPRQGAQTGANVLTF

d_gene: NA
j_gene: TRBJ2-7
v_gene: TRBV28
abundance: NA
CDR3nt: TGTGCCAGCAGTTTATGGGGCAGCTCCTACGAGCAGTACTTC
CDR3aa: CASSLWGSSYEQYF

d_gene: TRBD2
j_gene: TRBJ2-7
v_gene: TRBV7-3
abundance: NA
CDR3nt: TGTGCCAGCAGCCAGCTAGCGGGAAGCGAGCAGTACTTC
CDR3aa: CASSQLAGSEQYF

d_gene: NA
j_gene: TRBJ1-5
v_gene: TRBV30
abundance: NA
CDR3nt: TGTGCCTGGGCTACAGGGAGAGATCAGCCCCAGCATTTT
CDR3aa: CAWATGRDQPQHF

d_gene: TRBD1
j_gene: TRBJ1-5
v_gene: TRBV7-8
abundance: NA
CDR3nt: TGTGCCAGCAGCTTAGCTCTCGGGACAGGGAACCAGCCCCAGCATTTT
CDR3aa: CASSLALGTGNQPQHF

d_gene: NA
j_gene: TRBJ2-3
v_gene: TRBV7-2
abundance: NA
CDR3nt: TGTGCCAGCAGCCGACAAATGCCGACCACTAGCACAGATACGCAGTATTTT
CDR3aa: CASSRQMPTTSTDTQYF

d_gene: NA
j_gene: TRBJ1-5
v_gene: TRBV6-6
abundance: NA
CDR3nt: TGTGCCAGCAGTCAACAGGGAGTTGGGAATCAGCCCCAGCATTTT
CDR3aa: CASSQQGVGNQPQHF

d_gene: TRBD1
j_gene: TRBJ1-1
v_gene: TRBV11-2
abundance: few
CDR3nt: TGTGCCAGCAGCCTCACCGGGACAGGGAACACTGAAGCTTTCTTT
CDR3aa: CASSLTGTGNTEAFF

d_gene: NA
j_gene: TRBJ2-7
v_gene: TRBV5-1
abundance: NA
CDR3nt: TGCGCCAGCAGCTTGAGACAGCCTGACTACGAGCAGTACTTC
CDR3aa: CASSLRQPDYEQYF

d_gene: TRBD1
j_gene: TRBJ1-3
v_gene: TRBV29-1
abundance: few
CDR3nt: TGCAGCGTCCTTACAGGGGTCTCTGGAAACACCATATATTTT
CDR3aa: CSVLTGVSGNTIYF

d_gene: NA
j_gene: TRBJ2-3
v_gene: TRBV7-2
abundance: few
CDR3nt: TGTGCCAGCAGCTTATCGACTATAGCACTAGATACGCAGTATTTT
CDR3aa: CASSLSTIALDTQYF

d_gene: NA
j_gene: TRBJ2-1
v_gene: TRBV7-3
abundance: NA
CDR3nt: TGTGCCAGCAGGGAGCGGCCGATCTATTCTAGCTCCTACAATGAGCAGTTCTTC
CDR3aa: CASRERPIYSSSYNEQFF

d_gene: TRBD1
j_gene: TRBJ2-3
v_gene: TRBV6-5
abundance: NA
CDR3nt: TGTGCCAGCAGTTACTCCGGACAGGGAACTCGAGATACGCAGTATTTT
CDR3aa: CASSYSGQGTRDTQYF

d_gene: TRBD1
j_gene: TRBJ2-5
v_gene: TRBV6-5
abundance: NA
CDR3nt: TGTGCCAGCAGTCGGGACAGACAAGAGACCCAGTACTTC
CDR3aa: CASSRDRQETQYF

d_gene: NA
j_gene: TRBJ2-5
v_gene: TRBV7-2
abundance: NA
CDR3nt: TGTGCCAGCAGCTCCTGGGGGCCTGCAGAGACCCAGTACTTC
CDR3aa: CASSSWGPAETQYF

d_gene: NA
j_gene: TRBJ1-1
v_gene: TRBV9
abundance: NA
CDR3nt: TGTGCCAGCAGCGTAGATCGGGGAACCACTGAAGCTTTCTTT
CDR3aa: CASSVDRGTTEAFF

d_gene: NA
j_gene: TRBJ2-1
v_gene: TRBV4-3
abundance: NA
CDR3nt: TGCGCCAGCAGCCCCGGACTATCAAACTCCTACAATGAGCAGTTCTTC
CDR3aa: CASSPGLSNSYNEQFF

d_gene: NA
j_gene: TRBJ2-7
v_gene: TRBV4-2
abundance: NA
CDR3nt: TGTGCCAGCAGCCAAGAGGCCAGCGGATACTACGAGCAGTACTTC
CDR3aa: CASSQEASGYYEQYF

d_gene: TRBD1
j_gene: TRBJ1-3
v_gene: TRBV7-3
abundance: NA
CDR3nt: TGTGCCAGCAGCTTAAGAGGGGGCGAAAACACCATATATTTT
CDR3aa: CASSLRGGENTIYF

d_gene: TRBD2
j_gene: TRBJ2-1
v_gene: TRBV5-1
abundance: NA
CDR3nt: TGCGCCAGCAGCTTTCTGGCGGGAGAAGAAGTGCGGGGAAAGTTCTTC
CDR3aa: CASSFLAGEEVRGKFF

d_gene: TRBD2
j_gene: TRBJ2-3
v_gene: TRBV10-3
abundance: NA
CDR3nt: TGTGCCATCAGTGAAACGGGAGGTCCGGCAGATACGCAGTATTTT
CDR3aa: CAISETGGPADTQYF

d_gene: TRBD1
j_gene: TRBJ1-2
v_gene: TRBV28
abundance: NA
CDR3nt: TGTGCCAGCAGTTTTCTTAAGAGACAGGGCGGGGGCTACACCTTC
CDR3aa: CASSFLKRQGGGYTF

d_gene: TRBD2
j_gene: TRBJ2-7
v_gene: TRBV11-2
abundance: NA
CDR3nt: TGTGCCAGCAGCTTATTGGGAGGGTTCTACGAGCAGTACTTC
CDR3aa: CASSLLGGFYEQYF

d_gene: NA
j_gene: TRBJ1-5
v_gene: TRBV21-1
abundance: few
CDR3nt: TGTGCCAGCAGCAAACCGGGACAGCCCCAGCATTTT
CDR3aa: CASSKPGQPQHF

d_gene: TRBD1
j_gene: TRBJ2-3
v_gene: TRBV7-2
abundance: NA
CDR3nt: TGTGCCAGCAGCTTAGGGACAGGGGGCGCAAATACGCAGTATTTT
CDR3aa: CASSLGTGGANTQYF

d_gene: TRBD1
j_gene: TRBJ1-2
v_gene: TRBV5-1
abundance: NA
CDR3nt: TGCGCCAGCAGCTTGGGGACAGGGGGATTTAACACCTTC
CDR3aa: CASSLGTGGFNTF

d_gene: NA
j_gene: TRBJ2-3
v_gene: TRBV14
abundance: NA
CDR3nt: TGTGCCAGCAGTCCGCTCGTGCGGTCTAGCACAGATACGCAGTATTTT
CDR3aa: CASSPLVRSSTDTQYF

d_gene: NA
j_gene: TRBJ2-2
v_gene: TRBV11-3
abundance: few
CDR3nt: TGTGCCAGCAGCTTAGTAGCAAACACCGGGGAGCTGTTTTTT
CDR3aa: CASSLVANTGELFF

d_gene: NA
j_gene: TRBJ2-2
v_gene: TRBV6-4
abundance: NA
CDR3nt: TGTGCCAGCAGTGCGATCCCGGCGGGCGGGGAGCTGTTTTTT
CDR3aa: CASSAIPAGGELFF

d_gene: NA
j_gene: TRBJ1-5
v_gene: TRBV28
abundance: NA
CDR3nt: TGTGCCAGCAGTCGAAACGACGGGAGGAATCAGCCCCAGCATTTT
CDR3aa: CASSRNDGRNQPQHF

d_gene: NA
j_gene: TRBJ2-3
v_gene: TRBV6-5
abundance: once
CDR3nt: TGTGCCAGCAGTTACGGACAACAGAGGGATACGCAGTATTTT
CDR3aa: CASSYGQQRDTQYF

d_gene: TRBD2
j_gene: TRBJ2-1
v_gene: TRBV7-9
abundance: NA
CDR3nt: TGTGCCAGCAGCTTAAGACTAGCGGTCTCCTACAATGAGCAGTTCTTC
CDR3aa: CASSLRLAVSYNEQFF

d_gene: TRBD1
j_gene: TRBJ1-2
v_gene: TRBV27
abundance: NA
CDR3nt: TGTGCCAGCAACGATTCAGGGGGGAGAAGGCATGGCTACACCTTC
CDR3aa: CASNDSGGRRHGYTF

d_gene: TRBD2
j_gene: TRBJ2-2
v_gene: TRBV10-3
abundance: NA
CDR3nt: TGTGCCACCACGGGCGGGAGGGCAAGTAGCACCGGGGAGCTGTTTTTT
CDR3aa: CATTGGRASSTGELFF

d_gene: TRBD1
j_gene: TRBJ2-7
v_gene: TRBV27
abundance: NA
CDR3nt: TGTGCCAGCAGAGATACCGGGACAGTCTACGAGCAGTACTTC
CDR3aa: CASRDTGTVYEQYF

d_gene: NA
j_gene: TRBJ2-5
v_gene: TRBV11-3
abundance: NA
CDR3nt: TGTGCCAGCAGCTTAGCCCCCCGGGGAGAGACCCAGTACTTC
CDR3aa: CASSLAPRGETQYF

d_gene: NA
j_gene: TRBJ1-1
v_gene: TRBV2
abundance: NA
CDR3nt: TGTGCCAGCAGTGAAGCTATGGGGGGTCTCACTGAAGCTTTCTTT
CDR3aa: CASSEAMGGLTEAFF

d_gene: NA
j_gene: TRBJ1-2
v_gene: TRBV28
abundance: NA
CDR3nt: TGTGCCAGCAGACCACGATTAGCGGGTGGCTACACCTTC
CDR3aa: CASRPRLAGGYTF

d_gene: NA
j_gene: TRBJ1-5
v_gene: TRBV18
abundance: NA
CDR3nt: TGTGCCAGCTCAACCCTAGATAATCAGCCCCAGCATTTT
CDR3aa: CASSTLDNQPQHF

d_gene: TRBD1
j_gene: TRBJ1-4
v_gene: TRBV14
abundance: NA
CDR3nt: TGTGCCAGCAGCCGCCTAGACAGGGGTGGTGAAAAACTGTTTTTT
CDR3aa: CASSRLDRGGEKLFF

d_gene: NA
j_gene: TRBJ1-1
v_gene: TRBV7-3
abundance: NA
CDR3nt: TGTGCCAGCAGCTTAAGTTCGGTCGGGAACACTGAAGCTTTCTTT
CDR3aa: CASSLSSVGNTEAFF

d_gene: NA
j_gene: TRBJ2-5
v_gene: TRBV5-8
abundance: NA
CDR3nt: TGTGCCAGCAGCGTTACTAGTTCCGGAGAGACCCAGTACTTC
CDR3aa: CASSVTSSGETQYF

d_gene: NA
j_gene: TRBJ2-2
v_gene: TRBV6-5
abundance: few
CDR3nt: TGTGCCAGCCGTCGACAGTCGGGCACCGGGGAGCTGTTTTTT
CDR3aa: CASRRQSGTGELFF

d_gene: NA
j_gene: TRBJ1-1
v_gene: TRBV13
abundance: few
CDR3nt: TGTGCCAGCAGCTCCCAGGGGCAAACTGAAGCTTTCTTT
CDR3aa: CASSSQGQTEAFF

d_gene: TRBD2
j_gene: TRBJ2-5
v_gene: TRBV7-2
abundance: NA
CDR3nt: TGTGCCAGCAGCTTAGGGCTAGCGGGAGAGACCCAGTACTTC
CDR3aa: CASSLGLAGETQYF

d_gene: NA
j_gene: TRBJ2-7
v_gene: TRBV9
abundance: NA
CDR3nt: TGTGCCAGCAGCCATGACGGGAACTCCTACGAGCAGTACTTC
CDR3aa: CASSHDGNSYEQYF

d_gene: NA
j_gene: TRBJ2-7
v_gene: TRBV5-8
abundance: NA
CDR3nt: TGTGCCAGCAGCCGACGGGCGGGCTCCTACGAGCAGTACTTC
CDR3aa: CASSRRAGSYEQYF

d_gene: TRBD2
j_gene: TRBJ2-2
v_gene: TRBV9
abundance: NA
CDR3nt: TGTGCCAGCAGCAGAGGACTAGCGGGAATCGGGGAGCTGTTTTTT
CDR3aa: CASSRGLAGIGELFF

d_gene: NA
j_gene: TRBJ1-2
v_gene: TRBV4-3
abundance: NA
CDR3nt: TGCGCCAGCAGCCAAGATAACAGGGAAGGCGGCTACACCTTC
CDR3aa: CASSQDNREGGYTF

d_gene: TRBD1
j_gene: TRBJ1-2
v_gene: TRBV6-1
abundance: NA
CDR3nt: TGTGCCAGCAGTGCGGGTCTAACAGGGGCAAGGAACTATGGCTACACCTTC
CDR3aa: CASSAGLTGARNYGYTF

d_gene: NA
j_gene: TRBJ2-7
v_gene: TRBV6-5
abundance: NA
CDR3nt: TGTGCCAGCAGTTACCGGACAGCCCGAGAGGACGAGCAGTACTTC
CDR3aa: CASSYRTAREDEQYF